These T cell receptor beta chains were read from a single sample in a study of cytomegalovirus exposure and HLA in healthy donors. Clones were sequenced by immunoSEQ multiplex PCR, and TCRdb holds only the in-frame ones, with some missing. The repertoire includes roughly 200,000 clones, over 65% of them detected once, and under 2.5% sits in the top ten. The sample was PBMCs. All receptors derive from a man aged 55 to 70 in good health and CMV-seronegative. The CDR3 runs from the conserved cysteine through the conserved F or W. A D gene is named only where the DNA matches it firmly. Clone size is stated in some rows and not others, as once, few, many or a class when expanded.

D gene	clone size	V gene	J gene	CDR3 DNA	CDR3 protein
TRBD2	few	TRBV2	TRBJ2-2	TGTGCCAGCAGTGAAAGGGCGGGAGGTCTTGGCGGGGAGCTGTTTTTT	CASSERAGGLGGELFF
-	-	TRBV6-5	TRBJ2-7	TGTGCCAGCAGTTACACGGACTCCTCCTACGAGCAGTACTTC	CASSYTDSSYEQYF
-	-	TRBV30	TRBJ1-4	TGTGCCTGGAGAGAAAGGGGTGAAAAACTGTTTTTT	CAWRERGEKLFF
-	few	TRBV5-4	TRBJ1-2	TGTGCCAGCAGCTTGGAACAGCCTAACTATGGCTACACCTTC	CASSLEQPNYGYTF
-	-	TRBV5-4	TRBJ2-5	TGTGCCAGCAGCCCGGACAGCGTTTTGGAGACCCAGTACTTC	CASSPDSVLETQYF
-	few	TRBV19	TRBJ1-1	TGTGCCAGTGTGGGGGCGAGGGAAGCTTTCTTT	CASVGAREAFF
TRBD1	-	TRBV5-8	TRBJ1-5	TGTGCCAGCAGCTTGGCCTTGGGGACAGGGAGCCACAATCAGCCCCAGCATTTT	CASSLALGTGSHNQPQHF
-	-	TRBV4-2	TRBJ1-2	TGTGCCAGCAGCCAAGATAGGGGTTCCAGGGCTAACTATGGCTACACCTTC	CASSQDRGSRANYGYTF
-	-	TRBV7-2	TRBJ2-1	TGTGCCAGCCGGGGATCGGGGGAGACCTACAATGAGCAGTTCTTC	CASRGSGETYNEQFF
-	-	TRBV5-6	TRBJ1-1	TGTGCCAGCAGCTTGACACTGAACACTGAAGCTTTCTTT	CASSLTLNTEAFF
-	-	TRBV6-5	TRBJ1-5	TGTGCCAGGCCAGGGGACGTCAATCAGCCCCAGCATTTT	CARPGDVNQPQHF
TRBD1	-	TRBV27	TRBJ1-3	TGTGCCAGCAGTCGCCAGGGGGTTTCTGGAAACACCATATATTTT	CASSRQGVSGNTIYF
-	few	TRBV5-1	TRBJ1-2	TGCGCCAGCAGAGAGGCCGGGGGCTATGGCTACACCTTC	CASREAGGYGYTF
TRBD1	few	TRBV7-9	TRBJ1-1	TGTGCCAGCAGCTTAACAGGGGACACTGAAGCTTTCTTT	CASSLTGDTEAFF
-	-	TRBV6-1	TRBJ2-3	TGTGCCAGCAGCCCGTTGAGGGCAGATACGCAGTATTTT	CASSPLRADTQYF
-	-	TRBV6-1	TRBJ1-2	TGTGCCAGCACCAGTTCGGGGGGCCCCCGCCCCGGCTACACCTTC	CASTSSGGPRPGYTF
-	-	TRBV25-1	TRBJ2-5	TGTGCCAGCAGTGATCCAAATAGACAGGCCGGGGCCCAGTACTTC	CASSDPNRQAGAQYF
TRBD1	once	TRBV27	TRBJ2-7	TGTGCCAGCAGCTGGACAGGGGAGAACGAGCAGTACTTC	CASSWTGENEQYF